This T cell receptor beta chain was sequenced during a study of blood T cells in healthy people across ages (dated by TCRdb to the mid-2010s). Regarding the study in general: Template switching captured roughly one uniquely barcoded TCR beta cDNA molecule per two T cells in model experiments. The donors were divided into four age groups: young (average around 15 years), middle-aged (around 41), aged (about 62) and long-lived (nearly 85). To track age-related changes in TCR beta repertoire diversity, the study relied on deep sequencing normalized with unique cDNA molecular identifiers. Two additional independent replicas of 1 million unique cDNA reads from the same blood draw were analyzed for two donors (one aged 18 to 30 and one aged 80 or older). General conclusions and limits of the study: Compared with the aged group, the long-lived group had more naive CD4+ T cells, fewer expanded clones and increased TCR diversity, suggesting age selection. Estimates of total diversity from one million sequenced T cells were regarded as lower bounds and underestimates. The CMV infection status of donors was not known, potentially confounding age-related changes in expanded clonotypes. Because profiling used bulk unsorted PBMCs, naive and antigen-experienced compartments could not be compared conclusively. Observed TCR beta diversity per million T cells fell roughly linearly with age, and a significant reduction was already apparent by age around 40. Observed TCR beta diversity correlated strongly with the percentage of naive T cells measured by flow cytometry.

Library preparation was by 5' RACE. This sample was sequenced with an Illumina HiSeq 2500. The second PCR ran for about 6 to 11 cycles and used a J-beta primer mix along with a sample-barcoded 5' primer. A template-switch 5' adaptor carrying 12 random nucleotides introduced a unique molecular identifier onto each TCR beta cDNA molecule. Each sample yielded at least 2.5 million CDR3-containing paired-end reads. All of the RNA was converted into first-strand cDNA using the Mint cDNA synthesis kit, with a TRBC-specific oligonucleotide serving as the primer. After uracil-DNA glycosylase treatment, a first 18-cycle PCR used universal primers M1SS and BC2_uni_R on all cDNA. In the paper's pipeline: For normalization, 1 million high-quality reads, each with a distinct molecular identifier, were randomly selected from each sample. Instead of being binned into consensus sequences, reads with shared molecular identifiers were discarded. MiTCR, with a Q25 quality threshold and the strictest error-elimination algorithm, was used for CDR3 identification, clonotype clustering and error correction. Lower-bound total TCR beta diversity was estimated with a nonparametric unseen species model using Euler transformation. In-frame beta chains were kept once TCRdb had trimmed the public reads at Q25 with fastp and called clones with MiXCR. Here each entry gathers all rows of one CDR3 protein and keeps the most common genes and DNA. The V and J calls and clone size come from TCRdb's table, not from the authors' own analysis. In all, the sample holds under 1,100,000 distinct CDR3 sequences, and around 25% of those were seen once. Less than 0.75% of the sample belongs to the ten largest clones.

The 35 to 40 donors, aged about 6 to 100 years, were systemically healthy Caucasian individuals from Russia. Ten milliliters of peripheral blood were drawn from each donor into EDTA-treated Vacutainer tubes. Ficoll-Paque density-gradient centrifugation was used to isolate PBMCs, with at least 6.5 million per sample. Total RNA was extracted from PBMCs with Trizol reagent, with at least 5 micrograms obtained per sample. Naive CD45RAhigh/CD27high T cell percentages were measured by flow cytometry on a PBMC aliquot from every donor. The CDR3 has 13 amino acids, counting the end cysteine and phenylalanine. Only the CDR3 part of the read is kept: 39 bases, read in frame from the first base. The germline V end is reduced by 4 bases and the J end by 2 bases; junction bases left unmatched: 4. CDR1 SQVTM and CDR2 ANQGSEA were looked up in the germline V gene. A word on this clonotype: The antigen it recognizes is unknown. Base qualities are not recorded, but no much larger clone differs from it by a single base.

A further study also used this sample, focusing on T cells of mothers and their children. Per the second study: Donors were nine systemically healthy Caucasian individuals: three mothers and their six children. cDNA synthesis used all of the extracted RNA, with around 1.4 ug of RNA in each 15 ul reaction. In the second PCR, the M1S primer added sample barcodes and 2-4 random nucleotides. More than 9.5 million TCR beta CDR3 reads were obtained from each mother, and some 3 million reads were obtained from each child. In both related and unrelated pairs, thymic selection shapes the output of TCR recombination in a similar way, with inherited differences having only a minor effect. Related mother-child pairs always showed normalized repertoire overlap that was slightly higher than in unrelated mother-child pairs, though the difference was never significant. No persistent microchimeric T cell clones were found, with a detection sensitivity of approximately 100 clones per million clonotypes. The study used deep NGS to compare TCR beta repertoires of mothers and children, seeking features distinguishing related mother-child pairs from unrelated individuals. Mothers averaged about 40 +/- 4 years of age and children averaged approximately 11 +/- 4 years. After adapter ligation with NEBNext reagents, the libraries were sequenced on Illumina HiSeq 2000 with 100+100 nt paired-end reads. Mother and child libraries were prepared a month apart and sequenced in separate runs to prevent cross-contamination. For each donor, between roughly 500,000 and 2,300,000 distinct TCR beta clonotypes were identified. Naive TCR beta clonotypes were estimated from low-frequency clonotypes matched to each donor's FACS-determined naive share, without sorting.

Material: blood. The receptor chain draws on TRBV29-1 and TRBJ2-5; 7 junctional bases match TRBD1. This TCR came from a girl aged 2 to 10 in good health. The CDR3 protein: CSVVGTVQETQYF. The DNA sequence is TGCAGCGTTGTCGGGACAGTTCAAGAGACCCAGTACTTC.